Listed below are T cell receptor beta chains from one sample, sequenced in a study of T cells in localized non-small cell lung cancer. TCRdb's table, derived via immunoSEQ multiplex PCR, lists solely in-frame clones and lacks some. The sample lists about 72,000 clones, about four fifths seen once, with roughly 12% in the top ten. The source material was peripheral blood, sampled before any cancer treatment. The receptors come from a female donor older than 55 with stage I lung adenocarcinoma. The CDR3 runs from the conserved cysteine through the conserved F or W. A D gene is named only where the DNA matches it firmly. Clone size is not always given. Where it is, it says once, few, many or a class for expanded clones.

j_gene	abundance	v_gene	d_gene	CDR3nt	CDR3aa
TRBJ1-1	-	TRBV5-4	TRBD1	TGTGCCAGCAGCGGGAAGGGACAGCTGAACACTGAAGCTTTCTTT	CASSGKGQLNTEAFF
TRBJ2-7	-	TRBV5-4	TRBD1	TGTGCCACTGGACAGGGCCACGAGCAGTACTTC	CATGQGHEQYF
TRBJ1-5	-	TRBV7-2	TRBD1	TGTGCCAGCAGCTTAGTGGGGGCAGGGGGCTTTCAGCCCCAGCATTTT	CASSLVGAGGFQPQHF
TRBJ2-1	-	TRBV28	-	TGTGCCAGCAGTCTAAGTAGAGATTACAATGAGCAGTTCTTC	CASSLSRDYNEQFF
TRBJ1-6	-	TRBV9	-	TGTGCCAGCAGCGTAGAGTCGGGGCCCTATAATTCACCCCTCCACTTT	CASSVESGPYNSPLHF
TRBJ1-1	-	TRBV29-1	-	TGCAGCGTCCTTCGAGGGAATATTGGTGAAGCTTTCTTT	CSVLRGNIGEAFF
TRBJ2-7	-	TRBV28	TRBD1	TGTGCCAGCAGCCAGACAGGGGGGAGCTCCTACGAGCAGTACTTC	CASSQTGGSSYEQYF
TRBJ2-2	-	TRBV7-7	-	TGTGCTAGCAGCTTAGTAGTCGGCAGATTCACCGGGGAGCTGTTTTTT	CASSLVVGRFTGELFF
TRBJ1-1	-	TRBV9	TRBD1	TGTGCCAGCAGCGCACAGGGGTACACTGAAGCTTTCTTT	CASSAQGYTEAFF
TRBJ1-5	-	TRBV6-6	TRBD1	TGTGCCAGCACCCCCGGGACAGACAATCAGCCCCAGCATTTT	CASTPGTDNQPQHF
TRBJ2-2	-	TRBV7-6	-	TGTGCCAGCAGCTTAGAATCCCGGGGATGGGGGAACACCGGGGAGCTGTTTTTT	CASSLESRGWGNTGELFF
TRBJ2-5	-	TRBV9	-	TGTGCCAGCAGCGTTGGTTCGGGAAACTATGGGGAGACCCAGTACTTC	CASSVGSGNYGETQYF
TRBJ2-3	-	TRBV7-9	-	TGTGCCAGCAGATACATGTCCACAGATACGCAGTATTTT	CASRYMSTDTQYF
TRBJ1-2	few	TRBV2	-	TGTGCCAGCTGGGGTCCGGGACGGAGGGTAGGGAACTATGGCTACACCTTC	CASWGPGRRVGNYGYTF
TRBJ1-1	once	TRBV2	-	TGTGCCAGCAACGGGGGGATGAACACTGAAGCTTTCTTT	CASNGGMNTEAFF
TRBJ2-1	-	TRBV7-9	TRBD1	TGTGCCAGCAGCTCCATTTTAGGGGGCGCCAAGGATGAGCAGTTCTTC	CASSSILGGAKDEQFF
TRBJ1-5	-	TRBV6-1	-	TGTGCCAGCAAAACTTATAGCAATCAGCCCCAGCATTTT	CASKTYSNQPQHF
TRBJ2-7	-	TRBV4-2	TRBD1	TGTGCCAGCAGCCCCCTGGGGGACAGCCGCTACGAGCAGTACTTC	CASSPLGDSRYEQYF
TRBJ2-3	-	TRBV5-1	TRBD2	TGCGCCAGCAGCGCGGGACTAGCGGGGGACACAGATACGCAGTATTTT	CASSAGLAGDTDTQYF
TRBJ1-1	-	TRBV13	TRBD1	TGTGCCAGCAGCTACGACAGGGCGGGGGACACTGAAGCTTTCTTT	CASSYDRAGDTEAFF
TRBJ1-2	few	TRBV4-1	-	TGCGCCAGCAGCCAAGGGGTCGGGACCTCTGGCTACACCTTC	CASSQGVGTSGYTF
TRBJ1-2	-	TRBV25-1	-	TGTGCCAGCAGGGAAGATGCTGGCTACACCTTC	CASREDAGYTF
TRBJ2-3	-	TRBV7-3	-	TGTGCCAGCAGCTTGGACGGGAGCACAGATACGCAGTATTTT	CASSLDGSTDTQYF
TRBJ1-1	-	TRBV28	TRBD1	TGTGCCAGCAGGGAATGGGCAGGGGGCGGGTCTGAAGCTTTCTTT	CASREWAGGGSEAFF
TRBJ1-5	-	TRBV5-6	TRBD1	TGTGCCAGCAGCGCGGGACAGGGCCTCAATCAGCCCCAGCATTTT	CASSAGQGLNQPQHF
TRBJ2-5	once	TRBV2	TRBD2	TGTGCCAGCAGTGAATTGGGACTAGCTGGCGACACCCAGTACTTC	CASSELGLAGDTQYF
TRBJ1-3	-	TRBV13	-	TGTGCCAGCAGCTTAATAGGCTCGGGGTCAGGAAACACCATATATTTT	CASSLIGSGSGNTIYF
TRBJ1-4	-	TRBV2	TRBD1	TGTGCCAGCAGCCTTGACAGGGGGAAAGAAAAACTGTTTTTT	CASSLDRGKEKLFF
TRBJ1-4	once	TRBV2	-	TGTGCCAGCAGTGCTCAGGGCGTAACTAATGAAAAACTGTTTTTT	CASSAQGVTNEKLFF
TRBJ2-1	-	TRBV5-1	TRBD2	TGCGCCAGCAGCCCCCTTCCGGGGGGGGTAGGCAATGAGCAGTTCTTC	CASSPLPGGVGNEQFF